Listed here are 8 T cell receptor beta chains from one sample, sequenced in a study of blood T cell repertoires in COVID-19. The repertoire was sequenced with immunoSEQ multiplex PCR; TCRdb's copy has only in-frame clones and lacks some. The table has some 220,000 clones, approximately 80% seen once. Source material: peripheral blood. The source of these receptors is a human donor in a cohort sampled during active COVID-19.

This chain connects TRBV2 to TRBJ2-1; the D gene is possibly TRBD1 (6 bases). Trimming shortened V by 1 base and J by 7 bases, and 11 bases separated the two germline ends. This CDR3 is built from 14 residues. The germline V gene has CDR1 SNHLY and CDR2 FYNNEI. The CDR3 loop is CASSEGTVINEQFF. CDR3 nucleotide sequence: TGTGCCAGCAGTGAAGGGACAGTTATAAATGAGCAGTTCTTC.

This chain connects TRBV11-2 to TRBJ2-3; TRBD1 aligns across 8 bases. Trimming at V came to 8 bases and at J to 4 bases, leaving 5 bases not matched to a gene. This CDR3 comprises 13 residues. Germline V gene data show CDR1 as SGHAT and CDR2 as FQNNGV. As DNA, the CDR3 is TGTGCCAGCTCCAGGGGGCCCGCAGATACGCAGTATTTT. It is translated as CASSRGPADTQYF. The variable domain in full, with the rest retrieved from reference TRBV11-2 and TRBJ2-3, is EAGVAQSPRYKIIEKRQSVAFWCNPISGHATLYWYQQILGQGPKLLIQFQNNGVVDDSQLPKDRFSAERLKGVDSTLKIQPAKLEDSAVYLCASSRGPADTQYFGPGTRLTVL.

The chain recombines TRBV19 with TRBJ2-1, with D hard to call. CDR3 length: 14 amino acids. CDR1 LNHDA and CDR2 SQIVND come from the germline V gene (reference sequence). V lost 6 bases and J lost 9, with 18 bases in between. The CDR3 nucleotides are TGTGCCAGTAGCCCCGACACCGGCAATGTTGAGCAGTTCTTC. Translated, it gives CASSPDTGNVEQFF.

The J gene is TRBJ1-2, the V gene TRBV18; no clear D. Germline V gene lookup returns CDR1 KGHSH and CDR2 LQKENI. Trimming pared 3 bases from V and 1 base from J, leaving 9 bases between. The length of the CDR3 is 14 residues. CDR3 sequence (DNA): TGTGCCAGCTCACCGATTTCAGATAACTATGGCTACACCTTC. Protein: CASSPISDNYGYTF.

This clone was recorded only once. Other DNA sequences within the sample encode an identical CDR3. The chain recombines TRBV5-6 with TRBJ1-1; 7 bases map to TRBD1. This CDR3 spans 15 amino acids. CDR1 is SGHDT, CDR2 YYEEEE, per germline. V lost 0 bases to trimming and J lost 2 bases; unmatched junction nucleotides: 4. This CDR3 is CASSLVDRVNTEAFF. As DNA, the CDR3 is TGTGCCAGCAGCTTGGTCGACAGGGTAAACACTGAAGCTTTCTTT.

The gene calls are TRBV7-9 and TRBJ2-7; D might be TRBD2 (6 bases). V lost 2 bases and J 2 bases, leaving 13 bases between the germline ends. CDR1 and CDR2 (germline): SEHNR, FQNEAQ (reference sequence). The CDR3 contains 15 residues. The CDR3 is CASSLSSGFTYEQYF. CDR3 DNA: TGTGCCAGCAGCTTAAGCAGCGGGTTTACCTACGAGCAGTACTTC.

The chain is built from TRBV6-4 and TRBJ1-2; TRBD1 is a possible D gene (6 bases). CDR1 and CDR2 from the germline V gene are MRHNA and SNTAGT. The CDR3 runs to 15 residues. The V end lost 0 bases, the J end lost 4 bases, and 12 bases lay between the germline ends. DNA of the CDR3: TGTGCCAGCAGTGACTCGAGGGGGGGCGGCTATGGCTACACCTTC. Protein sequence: CASSDSRGGGYGYTF.

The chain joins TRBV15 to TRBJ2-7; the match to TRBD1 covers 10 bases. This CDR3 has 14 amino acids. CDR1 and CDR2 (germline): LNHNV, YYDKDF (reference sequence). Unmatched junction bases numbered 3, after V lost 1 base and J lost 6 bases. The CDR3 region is CATSRGGTGVEQYF. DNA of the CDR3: TGTGCCACCAGCAGAGGTGGGACAGGGGTCGAGCAGTACTTC.